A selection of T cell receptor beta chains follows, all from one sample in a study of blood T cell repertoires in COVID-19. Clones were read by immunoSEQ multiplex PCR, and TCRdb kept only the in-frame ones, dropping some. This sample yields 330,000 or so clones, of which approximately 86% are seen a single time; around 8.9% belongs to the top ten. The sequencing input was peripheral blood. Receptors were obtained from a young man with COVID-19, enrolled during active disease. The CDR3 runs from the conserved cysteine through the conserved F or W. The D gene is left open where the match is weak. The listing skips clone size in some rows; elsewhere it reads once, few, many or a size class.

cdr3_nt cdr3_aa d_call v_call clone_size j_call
TGTGCCAGCAGCTTTACGGGGGGGAACACTGAAGCTTTCTTT CASSFTGGNTEAFF - TRBV13 - TRBJ1-1
TGTGCCAGCAGCCCCTGGGGCGACACCGGGGAGCTGTTTTTT CASSPWGDTGELFF - TRBV7-9 once TRBJ2-2
TGTGCCAGCAGCCTTAGACAGGGGAACGACGGCTACACCTTC CASSLRQGNDGYTF TRBD1 TRBV7-2 - TRBJ1-2
TGTGCCAGCGCGCGGGACAGGGTTTACTACGAGCAGTACTTC CASARDRVYYEQYF TRBD1 TRBV5-5 - TRBJ2-7
TGTGCCAGCAGTCAGCTAGCGGGTGTTAACAATGAGCAGTTCTTC CASSQLAGVNNEQFF TRBD2 TRBV7-6 - TRBJ2-1
TGCGCCAGCAGCAGGGGGACTACTAACCAAGAGACCCAGTACTTC CASSRGTTNQETQYF - TRBV5-1 once TRBJ2-5
TGTGCCAGCCCAGGGGTCGAAGAGACCCAGTACTTC CASPGVEETQYF - TRBV6-5 - TRBJ2-5
TGTGCCAGCAGGCCGTTGGAGGGGGCGACTGAAGCTTTCTTT CASRPLEGATEAFF TRBD1 TRBV14 - TRBJ1-1
TGCGCCAGCAGCTTGGCCAGGACTAATGAAAAACTGTTTTTT CASSLARTNEKLFF - TRBV5-1 - TRBJ1-4
TGTGCCAGCACCGGGGTAGGGGACAGGGGAAGGGGCCTGTACTTC CASTGVGDRGRGLYF TRBD1 TRBV9 - TRBJ2-7
TGTGCCAGCAGTTTGACAGGGGGTTCACCCCTCCACTTT CASSLTGGSPLHF TRBD1 TRBV6-5 - TRBJ1-6
TGTGCCAGCAGCGTAGGACTGGATATACGGAGCGAGCAGTACTTC CASSVGLDIRSEQYF - TRBV9 - TRBJ2-7
TGTGCCACAAAGACAGGAGCGTCCTACGAGCAGTACTTC CATKTGASYEQYF - TRBV6-5 - TRBJ2-7
TGTGCCAGCAGCTTAAGTCAAGCCCTCAATCAGCCCCAGCATTTT CASSLSQALNQPQHF - TRBV27 - TRBJ1-5
TGTGCCACCGTGGGACAGCTCACAGATACGCAGTATTTT CATVGQLTDTQYF TRBD1 TRBV7-9 - TRBJ2-3
TGTGCCAGCAGTTTATACCAGCGCCCCGGGGAGCTGTTTTTT CASSLYQRPGELFF - TRBV28 - TRBJ2-2
TGTGCCAGCAGCCATCTGACTAGCGGGGGGTCCTACAATGAGCAGTTCTTC CASSHLTSGGSYNEQFF TRBD2 TRBV2 - TRBJ2-1
TGTGCCAGCAGCCAAAATGGACAGAGGTACGAGCAGTACTTC CASSQNGQRYEQYF - TRBV5-6 - TRBJ2-7
TGTGCCAGCAGCCCCTGGGCAGGGGGCAATCAGCCCCAGCATTTT CASSPWAGGNQPQHF - TRBV7-2 - TRBJ1-5
TGTGCCAGCAGTTACAGGACAGGGAGCGGCTACACCTTC CASSYRTGSGYTF TRBD1 TRBV6-2/TRBV6-3 - TRBJ1-2
TGTGCCAGCAGCTCGGGGCGGGGGGACACAGATACGCAGTATTTT CASSSGRGDTDTQYF TRBD2 TRBV5-4 - TRBJ2-3
TGTGCCAGCAGCTTAGGGACAGAAGAGACCCAGTACTTC CASSLGTEETQYF TRBD1 TRBV5-6 few TRBJ2-5
TGTGCCAGCAGCCCCTCAACTAATGAAAAACTGTTTTTT CASSPSTNEKLFF - TRBV5-6 - TRBJ1-4
TGTGCCAGCAGAAGCGGGGTTCCGAACACCGGGGAGCTGTTTTTT CASRSGVPNTGELFF TRBD2 TRBV2 - TRBJ2-2
TGCGCCAGCAGCGCAGAGGGCAATCAGCCCCAGCATTTT CASSAEGNQPQHF - TRBV5-1 - TRBJ1-5
TGTGCCAGCAGTTTGGGGACAACTAACTATGGCTACACCTTC CASSLGTTNYGYTF - TRBV28 - TRBJ1-2
TGTGCCAGCAGTTCACCGGGACAGGGATTGAACTATGGCTACACCTTC CASSSPGQGLNYGYTF TRBD1 TRBV6-2/TRBV6-3 - TRBJ1-2
TGTCCTTCACACAGGCCTTACTACAATGAGCAGTTCTTC CPSHRPYYNEQFF - TRBV21-1 - TRBJ2-1
TGTGCCAGCAGCCAATCCGGGACAGGGGGTAATGGCTACACCTTC CASSQSGTGGNGYTF TRBD1 TRBV4-2 - TRBJ1-2
TGTGCCAGCAGTCCTTGGAGACCCAACACTGAAGCTTTCTTT CASSPWRPNTEAFF - TRBV27 - TRBJ1-1